The rows below give T cell receptor beta chains drawn from one sample of a study of immune cell composition in non-small cell lung cancer. Data came from immunoSEQ multiplex PCR; TCRdb stores just in-frame clones and leaves some out. The top ten clones hold around 13% of a sample with approximately 9,000 clones, roughly 80% of them seen once. Source material: non-adjacent lung tissue. The receptors were gathered from a human donor with non-small cell lung cancer. Each CDR3 is given with its conserved first and last residue. Fields, in order: V gene, D gene, clone size, J gene, CDR3 protein, CDR3 DNA. A D gene is named only where the DNA matches it firmly. The listing skips clone size in some rows; elsewhere it reads once, few, many or a size class.

>TRBV11-2|TRBD1|.|TRBJ2-2
CASSSGTGLSGELFF
TGTGCCAGCAGCTCCGGGACAGGGTTATCCGGGGAGCTGTTTTTT
>TRBV30|.|.|TRBJ2-7
CAWAVPGASYYEQYF
TGTGCCTGGGCCGTACCAGGGGCCTCCTACTACGAGCAGTACTTC
>TRBV6-1|.|few|TRBJ2-4
CASRKDSANIQYF
TGTGCCAGCAGAAAAGACAGTGCGAACATTCAGTACTTC
>TRBV7-6|TRBD1|once|TRBJ1-1
CASSLMEPGTGAEAFF
TGTGCCAGCAGCTTAATGGAACCCGGGACAGGGGCTGAAGCTTTCTTT
>TRBV4-1|.|.|TRBJ1-2
CASSPGGGPNYGYTF
TGCGCCAGCAGCCCCGGGGGTGGGCCTAACTATGGCTACACCTTC
>TRBV19|.|.|TRBJ2-5
CASSIGGERKETQYF
TGTGCCAGTAGTATAGGGGGGGAGAGAAAAGAGACCCAGTACTTC
>TRBV19|.|.|TRBJ1-5
CASSIDWGPRRDTHF
TGTGCCAGTAGTATAGATTGGGGGCCCCGGCGGGACACACATTTT
>TRBV7-3|.|.|TRBJ1-4
CASSLTGSPNEKLFF
TGTGCCAGCAGCTTAACAGGCAGCCCTAATGAAAAACTGTTTTTT
>TRBV28|.|once|TRBJ2-1
CASSFDFEQFF
TGTGCCAGCAGTTTCGACTTTGAGCAGTTCTTC
>TRBV27|.|.|TRBJ1-5
CASSTRSNQPQHF
TGTGCCAGCAGTACTAGAAGCAATCAGCCCCAGCATTTT
>TRBV14|.|.|TRBJ2-3
CASSQRDTQYF
TGTGCCAGCAGCCAGAGAGATACGCAGTATTTT
>TRBV25-1|.|.|TRBJ1-6
CASSEYVGSPLHF
TGTGCCAGCAGTGAATATGTAGGTTCACCCCTCCACTTT
>TRBV5-4|TRBD1|medium-sized|TRBJ1-1
CASNPDRGSTEAFF
TGTGCCAGCAACCCGGACAGGGGGAGTACTGAAGCTTTCTTT
>TRBV6-1|.|.|TRBJ2-4
CASSADLLSIQYF
TGTGCCAGCAGTGCGGACTTATTGTCCATTCAGTACTTC
>TRBV2|.|.|TRBJ1-4
CASSEAFGTTNEKLFF
TGTGCCAGCAGTGAAGCGTTCGGAACAACTAATGAAAAACTGTTTTTT
>TRBV18|.|.|TRBJ2-7
CASSLAAVNSYEQYF
TGTGCCAGCTCGCTGGCCGCGGTGAACTCCTACGAGCAGTACTTC
>TRBV18|TRBD2|.|TRBJ2-5
CASSLGGKETQYF
TGTGCCAGCTCCCTGGGGGGGAAAGAGACCCAGTACTTC
>TRBV19|TRBD1|.|TRBJ1-5
CASRGTGANQPQHF
TGTGCCAGTAGGGGGACAGGCGCAAATCAGCCCCAGCATTTT
>TRBV18|.|.|TRBJ1-1
CASSPLGGNTEAFF
TGTGCCAGCTCCCCTTTAGGGGGGAACACTGAAGCTTTCTTT
>TRBV27|.|.|TRBJ1-2
CASGKLGARSYGYTF
TGTGCCAGCGGAAAGTTGGGGGCTCGCAGCTATGGCTACACCTTC
>TRBV7-9|.|.|TRBJ2-6
CASSLDPRQPSSGANVLTF
TGTGCCAGCAGCTTAGACCCCAGACAACCGAGCTCTGGGGCCAACGTCCTGACTTTC
>TRBV28|.|.|TRBJ2-7
CASSFSSYEQYF
TGTGCCAGCAGTTTTAGCTCCTACGAGCAGTACTTC
>TRBV27|.|.|TRBJ1-2
CASSLRENYGYTF
TGTGCCAGCAGTTTGAGAGAAAACTATGGCTACACCTTC
>TRBV5-4|TRBD1|.|TRBJ1-2
CASSGRPGTGLRGYTF
TGTGCCAGCAGTGGGCGTCCCGGGACAGGGTTACGCGGCTACACCTTC
>TRBV27|.|.|TRBJ1-1
CASSRDIRTEAFF
TGTGCCAGCAGTCGGGACATACGGACTGAAGCTTTCTTT
>TRBV28|TRBD1|.|TRBJ1-1
CASSFEPGQGAGTEAFF
TGTGCCAGCAGTTTTGAGCCGGGACAGGGGGCTGGCACTGAAGCTTTCTTT
>TRBV9|TRBD1|.|TRBJ2-1
CASSVAPSRGNEQFF
TGTGCCAGCAGCGTCGCCCCCTCCAGGGGGAACGAGCAGTTCTTC
>TRBV5-6|TRBD1|few|TRBJ1-2
CASSVGLGTGGLRGYTF
TGTGCCAGCAGCGTAGGCCTCGGGACAGGGGGCCTGCGGGGCTACACCTTC
>TRBV7-9|TRBD1|.|TRBJ1-2
CASSASGQGGRDGYTF
TGTGCCAGCAGCGCATCGGGACAGGGGGGAAGAGATGGCTACACCTTC
>TRBV7-9|TRBD1|.|TRBJ1-6
CASSPEPTGVIGSPLHF
TGTGCCAGCAGCCCCGAACCGACAGGGGTAATCGGTTCACCCCTCCACTTT
>TRBV5-1|TRBD2|.|TRBJ2-1
CASSSLTSGGGEQFF
TGCGCCAGCAGCTCCCTCACTAGCGGGGGTGGTGAGCAGTTCTTC
>TRBV2|.|.|TRBJ2-3
CASSRSPGTQYF
TGTGCCAGCAGTAGGTCCCCAGGTACGCAGTATTTT
>TRBV15|.|.|TRBJ1-2
CATSSSQYGYTF
TGTGCCACCAGCAGTTCGCAGTATGGCTACACCTTC
>TRBV14|TRBD2|.|TRBJ2-1
CASSELAGVYNEQFF
TGTGCCAGCAGCGAACTAGCGGGGGTTTACAATGAGCAGTTCTTC
>TRBV9|.|.|TRBJ2-3
CASSVGQGDTQYF
TGTGCCAGCAGCGTAGGCCAGGGGGATACGCAGTATTTT
>TRBV20-1|TRBD2|.|TRBJ2-3
CSAPGGDTQYF
TGCAGTGCCCCGGGAGGGGATACGCAGTATTTT
>TRBV28|.|.|TRBJ1-4
CASSPEGALGEKLFF
TGTGCCAGCAGCCCCGAAGGGGCGCTGGGGGAAAAACTGTTTTTT
>TRBV27|TRBD2|.|TRBJ2-5
CAGLAGGQHFGTQYF
TGTGCCGGACTAGCGGGGGGGCAGCACTTCGGGACCCAGTACTTC
>TRBV11-2|.|.|TRBJ2-7
CASSLEGGKPYEQYF
TGTGCCAGCAGCTTAGAAGGAGGGAAACCCTACGAGCAGTACTTC
>TRBV15|.|.|TRBJ1-1
CATSRDRDAGFQAFF
TGTGCCACCAGCAGAGATCGGGATGCAGGGTTTCAAGCTTTCTTT
>TRBV9|.|.|TRBJ2-1
CASSADNNEQFF
TGTGCCAGCAGCGCGGACAACAATGAGCAGTTCTTC
>TRBV15|TRBD1|.|TRBJ1-2
CATSRAQGAGGYTF
TGTGCCACCAGCAGAGCGCAGGGGGCTGGTGGCTACACCTTC
>TRBV11-2|.|.|TRBJ1-3
CASSFGGANTIYF
TGTGCCAGCAGCTTCGGGGGGGCAAACACCATATATTTT
>TRBV2|TRBD2|.|TRBJ2-1
CASSLSGLVVYNEQFF
TGTGCCAGCAGTCTCTCGGGACTAGTCGTCTACAATGAGCAGTTCTTC
>TRBV9|.|.|TRBJ2-1
CASSARALAPNEQFF
TGTGCCAGCAGCGCCCGGGCGCTAGCCCCCAATGAGCAGTTCTTC
>TRBV7-2|.|.|TRBJ1-1
CASSPGGVRSTEAFF
TGTGCCAGCAGCCCGGGGGGCGTTCGGAGCACTGAAGCTTTCTTT
>TRBV5-1|TRBD1|.|TRBJ1-2
CASSLAGTGGGSNYGYTF
TGCGCCAGCAGCTTGGCTGGGACAGGGGGGGGATCTAACTATGGCTACACCTTC
>TRBV7-9|.|few|TRBJ2-1
CASSQSSPLGSDEQFF
TGTGCCAGCAGCCAATCCTCTCCCCTTGGGTCCGATGAGCAGTTCTTC
>TRBV6-1|.|few|TRBJ2-1
CASNRVGNEQFF
TGTGCCAGCAACAGGGTAGGAAATGAGCAGTTCTTC
>TRBV20-1|.|.|TRBJ2-3
CSARVTDTQYF
TGCAGTGCTAGAGTTACAGATACGCAGTATTTT
>TRBV7-9|TRBD2|.|TRBJ2-5
CASSPMARTSGRETQYF
TGTGCCAGCAGCCCCATGGCCCGGACTAGCGGGCGTGAGACCCAGTACTTC
>TRBV30|.|.|TRBJ1-5
CAWSPFSRTDQPQHF
TGTGCCTGGAGCCCATTCTCGCGGACCGATCAGCCCCAGCATTTT
>TRBV5-1|TRBD1|.|TRBJ1-1
CASSSGTGGAGTEAFF
TGCGCCAGCAGCTCCGGGACAGGGGGCGCGGGTACTGAAGCTTTCTTT
>TRBV4-3|.|.|TRBJ2-3
CASSQDHPGEGDTDTQYF
TGCGCCAGCAGCCAAGACCACCCAGGTGAGGGGGACACAGATACGCAGTATTTT